These 6 T cell receptor beta chains share one sample of origin, sequenced in a study of beta chain features in type 1 diabetes (dated by TCRdb to the late 2010s). Library creation used the immunoSEQ multiplex PCR assay. All of the isolated RNA was reverse transcribed with the High Capacity cDNA Reverse Transcription Kit, so expressed TCRB transcripts were sequenced. The table comes from immuneACCESS by way of TCRdb, which keeps in-frame sequences with V and J called. Part of the clones is missing from these tables; in studies checked, under half for an unresolved V gene and the rest for unknown reasons. Here the sample has approximately 38,000 clones; approximately 49% occur a single time. In total, the top ten clones hold roughly 0.7% of the sample. The specimen sequenced was central memory CD4+ T cells from blood. These receptors all come from a woman under 30 in good health.

The sample holds one count of this clone. The V gene is TRBV10-2, the J gene TRBJ1-3; perhaps TRBD1 as D (5 bases). In germline, CDR1 is WSHSY, CDR2 SAAADI. This CDR3 contains 13 residues. Trimming cost V 8 bases and J 0 bases, with 8 bases left between them. CDR3 DNA sequence: TGCGCCAGCGGGGACTACTCTGGAAACACCATATATTTT. Encoded protein: CASGDYSGNTIYF.

This clone has more than one count but fewer than ten. The chain couples TRBV30 to TRBJ1-1; 7 bases match TRBD1. V was clipped by 0 bases and J by 6 bases; unmatched bases: 13. Per germline, CDR1 GTSNPN and CDR2 SVGIG (reference sequence). The CDR3 is 16 amino acids. The CDR3 region has the DNA TGTGCCTGGAGTGTATGGGGAAGTCAGGGGGTCGCTGAAGCTTTCTTT. Translation gives CAWSVWGSQGVAEAFF.

Here the CDR3 reads CASRRAQVNTEAFF. The CDR3 DNA reads TGTGCCAGCAGGAGGGCCCAGGTGAACACTGAAGCTTTCTTT. V gene TRBV6-6 combines with J gene TRBJ1-1; D gene ambiguous. From germline, CDR1 is MNHNY and CDR2 SVGAGI (reference sequence). The CDR3 is made up of 14 amino acids. With 6 bases removed from V and 0 bases from J, the gap between germline ends came to 11 bases.

V is TRBV7-9 and J is TRBJ1-3; D uncertain. The germline V and J ends were trimmed by 5 bases and 0 bases, with 17 bases remaining between them. The CDR3 sequence is 17 residues long. The germline V gene has CDR1 SEHNR and CDR2 FQNEAQ (reference sequence). The CDR3, as DNA: TGTGCCAGCAGCCGCGATCCAGACATCTCCTCTGGAAACACCATATATTTT. Translated: CASSRDPDISSGNTIYF.

This sequence joins TRBV7-3 and TRBJ1-1; D is perhaps TRBD1 (5 bases). This CDR3 contains 15 residues. V lost 0 bases, J lost 4 bases, and 12 bases lay in between. The V gene's germline CDR1 is SGHTA and CDR2 FQGTGA. DNA of the CDR3: TGTGCCAGCAGCTTAACGGGGAGGGGTGGCACTGAAGCTTTCTTT. Amino acid sequence: CASSLTGRGGTEAFF. Complete variable domain (other parts from reference TRBV7-3 and TRBJ1-1): GAGVSQTPSNKVTEKGKYVELRCDPISGHTALYWYRQSLGQGPEFLIYFQGTGAADDSGLPNDRFFAVRPEGSVSTLKIQRTERGDSAVYLCASSLTGRGGTEAFFGQGTRLTVV.

The rearrangement links TRBV19 to TRBJ1-2; 9 bases agree with TRBD1. Germline V gene sequence: CDR1 LNHDA, CDR2 SQIVND (reference sequence). V gave up 5 bases and J gave up 2 bases; unmatched junction bases: 9. The CDR3 has 16 amino acids. The CDR3 coding sequence is TGTGCCAGTAGTTCAAGGACAGGGGTAACAAACTATGGCTACACCTTC. It translates to CASSSRTGVTNYGYTF. Complete variable domain (other parts from reference TRBV19 and TRBJ1-2): DGGITQSPKYLFRKEGQNVTLSCEQNLNHDAMYWYRQDPGQGLRLIYYSQIVNDFQKGDIAEGYSVSREKKESFPLTVTSAQKNPTAFYLCASSSRTGVTNYGYTFGSGTRLTVV.